This TCR beta chain originates from a study of identical twins. On this clonotype itself: What it binds is not known.

All donors were healthy Caucasians. A universal primer site was added by template switching, and unique molecular identifiers were carried by the cDNA. TCRdb re-derived calls from the 5' RACE reads in MiXCR, one entry per CDR3 protein. This sample has 500,000 or so distinct CDR3 sequences, with more than 13% found just once. General study points: Memory repertoires showed no such pattern, whereas abundant cord blood beta clonotypes carried fewer insertions.

CDR1 KGHDR and CDR2 SFDVKD come from the germline V gene. V lost 6 bases and J 7 bases, leaving 17 bases between the germline ends. The CDR3 runs to 15 residues. These sequences were also reported in another study, on yellow fever vaccine responses in identical twins.

This TCR derives from a woman under 30 in good health. The source material was CD4+ T cells sorted from blood. This chain uses TRBV24-1 with TRBJ2-2; D is perhaps TRBD1 or TRBD2 (5 bases each). CDR3 nucleotide sequence: TGTGCCACCAGTACCTCCGGGACCACTGGCGGGGAGCTGTTTTTT. Translated, it gives CATSTSGTTGGELFF.